Shown below are 5 T cell receptor beta chains from a single sample sequenced in a study of blood T cell repertoires in COVID-19. Only in-frame clones appear in the TCRdb table, and some are missing; sequencing was by immunoSEQ multiplex PCR. The repertoire consists of 650,000 to 800,000 clones, with approximately 90% occurring once and the leading ten covering 0.2% to 0.3%. Sequenced sample: peripheral blood. The source is a young woman with acute or convalescent COVID-19.

V usage is TRBV27 and J usage is TRBJ1-2, with D unresolved. The CDR3 has 14 amino acids. The ends were cut back, 5 bases at V and 8 bases at J, with 18 bases in the middle. Germline V lookup: CDR1 MNHEY, CDR2 SMNVEV (reference sequence). This CDR3 reads CASSPRLLGSGYTF. The CDR3 nucleotides read TGTGCCAGCAGTCCGCGTCTATTAGGGAGCGGCTACACCTTC.

The J gene is TRBJ2-1, the V gene TRBV11-1; TRBD2 matches 7 bases. The germline CDR1 and CDR2 sequences are SGHAT and FQDESV (reference sequence). The CDR3 is 16 residues long. The V and J ends lost 3 bases and 5 bases, in that order; junction bases with no gene match: 10. DNA for the CDR3: TGTGCCAGCAGCTTGCGCCGGGACTACCGTCACAATGAGCAGTTCTTC. Amino acid sequence: CASSLRRDYRHNEQFF.

The V and J genes are TRBV4-1 and TRBJ1-2, with unresolved D. Germline CDR1 reads MGHRA; CDR2 reads YSYEKL. The CDR3 contains 12 residues. Deletions cut 0 bases from V and 8 bases from J, with 7 bases between. The CDR3 sequence: CASSQDENGYTF. CDR3 nucleotides: TGCGCCAGCAGCCAAGATGAGAACGGCTACACCTTC.

In its sample, this clone was seen once. The chain links TRBV25-1 to TRBJ1-2; no reliable D call. The CDR3 consists of 16 residues. Germline V CDR1 and CDR2: MGHDK, SYGVNS. V was cut by 5 bases and J by 1 base, with 17 bases left in between. The CDR3 DNA sequence: TGTGCCAGCAGTTCCTACGACACTTACCTTAACTATGGCTACACCTTC. Amino acid sequence: CASSSYDTYLNYGYTF.

V usage is TRBV27 and J usage is TRBJ2-7; 9 bases are a match to TRBD1. Germline V gene lookup returns CDR1 MNHEY and CDR2 SMNVEV (reference sequence). This CDR3 contains 15 residues. The ends lost 5 bases at V and 6 bases at J; junction bases unmatched: 11. The CDR3 nucleotides read TGTGCCAGCAGTCCGTCCGGGACAGGGTCCCGCGAGCAGTACTTC. Protein sequence: CASSPSGTGSREQYF.